This section outlines one TCR beta chain sequence together with its context. Its target is not known. V gave up 0 bases and J gave up 5 bases, with 19 bases separating them. The CDR3 is 18 residues long. Germline V CDR1 and CDR2: LNHNV, YYDKDF (reference sequence). The study ran its PCR with 60 Vbeta and 13 Jbeta primers. The data were produced by immunoSEQ multiplex PCR, yet TCRdb's version contains in-frame clones alone and is incomplete. The sample includes some 160,000 clones, more than 65% of them seen just once. This entry is derived from a study of cytomegalovirus exposure and HLA in healthy donors. Whole-study findings and limits: TCR association rates varied by HLA locus in a later analysis, with DRB1 highest and HLA-C lowest.

What was sequenced was PBMCs. The clonotype originates from a woman in her 30s in good health and CMV-seronegative. The chain carries TRBV15 and TRBJ1-4; tentatively, D is TRBD1 (6 bases). Written as DNA, the CDR3 is TGTGCCACCAGCAGAGATCGGGGCGGGGGCGGAAGAAATGAAAAACTGTTTTTT. This gives the protein CATSRDRGGGGRNEKLFF. The variable domain in full, with the rest retrieved from reference TRBV15 and TRBJ1-4, is DAMVIQNPRYQVTQFGKPVTLSCSQTLNHNVMYWYQQKSSQAPKLLFHYYDKDFNNEADTPDNFQSRRPNTSFCFLDIRSPGLGDTAMYLCATSRDRGGGGRNEKLFFGSGTQLSVL.